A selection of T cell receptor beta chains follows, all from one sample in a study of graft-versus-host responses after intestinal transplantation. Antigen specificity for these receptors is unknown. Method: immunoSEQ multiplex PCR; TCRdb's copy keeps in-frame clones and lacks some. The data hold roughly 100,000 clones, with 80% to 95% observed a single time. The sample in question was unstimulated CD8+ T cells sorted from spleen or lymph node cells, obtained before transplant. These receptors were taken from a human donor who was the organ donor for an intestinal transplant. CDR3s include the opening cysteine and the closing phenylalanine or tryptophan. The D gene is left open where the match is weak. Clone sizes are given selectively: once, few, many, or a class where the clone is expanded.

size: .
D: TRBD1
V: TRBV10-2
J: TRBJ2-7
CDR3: CASSEPTLTGEREQYF
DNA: TGCGCCAGCAGTGAGCCGACGCTTACAGGGGAGCGCGAGCAGTACTTC

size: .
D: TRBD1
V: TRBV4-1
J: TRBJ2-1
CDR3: CASSGRQGNNEQFF
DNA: TGCGCCAGCAGCGGACGACAGGGAAACAATGAGCAGTTCTTC

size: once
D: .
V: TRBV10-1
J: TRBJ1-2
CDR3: CASSDWAYGYTF
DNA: TGCGCCAGCAGTGACTGGGCCTATGGCTACACCTTC

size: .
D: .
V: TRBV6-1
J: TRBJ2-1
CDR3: CASSEISPYNEQFF
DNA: TGTGCCAGCAGTGAGATTAGCCCCTACAATGAGCAGTTCTTC

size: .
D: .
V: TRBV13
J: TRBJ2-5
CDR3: CASSYYITGETQYF
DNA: TGTGCCAGCAGCTATTACATTACAGGGGAGACCCAGTACTTC

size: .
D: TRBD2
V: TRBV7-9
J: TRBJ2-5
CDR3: CASSFGGNQETQYF
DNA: TGTGCCAGCAGCTTCGGGGGGAACCAAGAGACCCAGTACTTC

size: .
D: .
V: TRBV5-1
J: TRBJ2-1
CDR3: CASSNFNEQFF
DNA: TGCGCCAGCAGCAACTTCAATGAGCAGTTCTTC

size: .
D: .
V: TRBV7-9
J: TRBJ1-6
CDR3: CASHGSSYNSPLHF
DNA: TGTGCCAGCCACGGTAGCTCCTATAATTCACCCCTCCACTTT

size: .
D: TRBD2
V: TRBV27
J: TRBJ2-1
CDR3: CASSLGLAEYNEQFF
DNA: TGTGCCAGCAGCTTAGGGCTAGCGGAGTACAATGAGCAGTTCTTC

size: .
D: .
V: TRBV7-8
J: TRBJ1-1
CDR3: CASSSHRAGDMNTEAFF
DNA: TGTGCCAGCAGTTCCCACAGGGCGGGGGATATGAACACTGAAGCTTTCTTT

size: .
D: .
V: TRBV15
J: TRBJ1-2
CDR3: CATSRDEVLGLAYGYTF
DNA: TGTGCCACCAGCAGAGATGAGGTCTTGGGGCTCGCCTATGGCTACACCTTC

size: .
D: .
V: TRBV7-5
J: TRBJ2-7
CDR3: CARSRDRDTVPYEQYF
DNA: TGTGCCAGAAGTCGTGATAGGGACACCGTCCCCTACGAGCAGTACTTC

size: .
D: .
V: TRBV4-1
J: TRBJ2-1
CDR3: CASSQDGRHNEQFF
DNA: TGCGCCAGCAGCCAAGATGGGAGGCACAATGAGCAGTTCTTC

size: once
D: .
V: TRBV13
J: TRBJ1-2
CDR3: CASTGSDYGYTF
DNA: TGTGCCAGCACAGGGTCTGACTATGGCTACACCTTC

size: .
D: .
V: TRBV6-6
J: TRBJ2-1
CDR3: CASSYWGLVVYNEQFF
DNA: TGTGCCAGCAGTTACTGGGGCTTAGTGGTCTACAATGAGCAGTTCTTC

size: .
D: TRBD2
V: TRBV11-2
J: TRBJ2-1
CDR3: CASSFGTSVNNEQFF
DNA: TGTGCCAGCAGCTTCGGGACTAGCGTGAATAATGAGCAGTTCTTC

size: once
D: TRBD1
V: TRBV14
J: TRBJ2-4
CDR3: CASTRTGTPNIQYF
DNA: TGTGCCAGCACCCGGACAGGGACTCCAAACATTCAGTACTTC